The rows below give T cell receptor beta chains drawn from one sample of a study of regulatory T cells in long-lasting Graves disease. MiXCR was run by TCRdb on the multiplex PCR reads, yielding one entry per CDR3 protein. Of a few hundred thousand distinct CDR3 sequences listed, around 23% are singletons. Specimen: peripheral blood mononuclear cells (PBMCs), collected when the disease was refractory, from a patient treated with antithyroid drugs. The origin of the receptors is a woman aged 40 to 50 with Graves disease. Both conserved end residues are part of each CDR3. The D gene is left open where the match is weak. Clone size, where shown, is once, few, many, or a class for clones that have expanded.

v_call: TRBV10-1; j_call: TRBJ2-2; clone_size: few; d_call: TRBD2; cdr3_aa: CASRSGTSGSTNTGELFF; cdr3_nt: TGCGCCAGCAGGTCCGGGACTAGCGGGAGTACGAACACCGGGGAGCTGTTTTTT
v_call: TRBV11-2; j_call: TRBJ2-7; clone_size: NA; d_call: NA; cdr3_aa: CAGSFSRLSSDEQYF; cdr3_nt: TGTGCCGGCAGCTTCAGTCGGCTGTCCTCCGACGAGCAGTACTTC
v_call: TRBV28; j_call: TRBJ1-4; clone_size: NA; d_call: NA; cdr3_aa: CASSFLSGRGSERLFF; cdr3_nt: TGTGCCAGCAGTTTCCTATCAGGGAGGGGGAGTGAAAGACTGTTTTTT
v_call: TRBV12-3/TRBV12-4; j_call: TRBJ2-3; clone_size: NA; d_call: TRBD2; cdr3_aa: CASSRGTSGGYTDTQYF; cdr3_nt: TGTGCCAGCAGCCGCGGGACTAGCGGGGGGTACACAGATACGCAGTATTTT
v_call: TRBV11-2; j_call: TRBJ2-3; clone_size: NA; d_call: NA; cdr3_aa: CASSPGTVDGSTQYF; cdr3_nt: TGTGCCAGCAGCCCAGGGACTGTGGATGGAAGTACGCAGTATTTT
v_call: TRBV18; j_call: TRBJ2-7; clone_size: NA; d_call: NA; cdr3_aa: CASSPVGGIIYEQYF; cdr3_nt: TGTGCCAGCTCACCAGTTGGCGGTATAATCTACGAGCAGTACTTC
v_call: TRBV27; j_call: TRBJ2-7; clone_size: many; d_call: TRBD2; cdr3_aa: CASRPGLAGAEQYF; cdr3_nt: TGTGCCAGCAGACCCGGACTAGCTGGGGCCGAGCAGTACTTC
v_call: TRBV5-6; j_call: TRBJ1-1; clone_size: NA; d_call: NA; cdr3_aa: CASSPETDMNTEAFF; cdr3_nt: TGTGCCAGCAGCCCCGAGACAGACATGAACACTGAAGCTTTCTTT
v_call: TRBV15; j_call: TRBJ2-7; clone_size: few; d_call: TRBD1; cdr3_aa: CATGRTGSYEQYF; cdr3_nt: TGTGCCACCGGCCGGACAGGTTCCTACGAGCAGTACTTC
v_call: TRBV3-1; j_call: TRBJ1-1; clone_size: few; d_call: NA; cdr3_aa: CASSQDRDALNTEAFF; cdr3_nt: TGTGCCAGCAGCCAAGATAGGGACGCCCTGAACACTGAAGCTTTCTTT
v_call: TRBV3-1; j_call: TRBJ1-1; clone_size: few; d_call: NA; cdr3_aa: CASSVIWDTEAFF; cdr3_nt: TGTGCCAGCAGCGTTATATGGGACACTGAAGCTTTCTTT
v_call: TRBV19; j_call: TRBJ1-2; clone_size: NA; d_call: TRBD1; cdr3_aa: CASSVQQGHGYTF; cdr3_nt: TGTGCCAGTAGTGTCCAACAGGGGCATGGCTACACCTTC
v_call: TRBV7-3; j_call: TRBJ2-2; clone_size: few; d_call: TRBD2; cdr3_aa: CASSLAGAITGELFF; cdr3_nt: TGTGCCAGCAGCTTAGCGGGAGCGATAACCGGGGAGCTGTTTTTT
v_call: TRBV10-3; j_call: TRBJ1-6; clone_size: few; d_call: TRBD1; cdr3_aa: CAIGGQGSSPLHF; cdr3_nt: TGTGCCATCGGCGGACAGGGGTCCTCACCCCTCCACTTT
v_call: TRBV6-2/TRBV6-3; j_call: TRBJ2-1; clone_size: NA; d_call: NA; cdr3_aa: CASGRRDEQFF; cdr3_nt: TGTGCCAGCGGTAGGAGGGATGAGCAGTTCTTC
v_call: TRBV5-1; j_call: TRBJ1-2; clone_size: NA; d_call: TRBD1; cdr3_aa: CASSKDRGDYGYTF; cdr3_nt: TGCGCCAGCAGCAAGGACAGGGGTGACTATGGCTACACCTTC
v_call: TRBV15; j_call: TRBJ2-2; clone_size: many; d_call: NA; cdr3_aa: CATSSWEGARSGELFF; cdr3_nt: TGTGCCACCAGCAGCTGGGAGGGGGCGCGGTCCGGGGAGCTGTTTTTT
v_call: TRBV7-9; j_call: TRBJ2-7; clone_size: NA; d_call: NA; cdr3_aa: CASSLGVFGRGLTYEQYF; cdr3_nt: TGTGCCAGCAGCTTAGGAGTATTCGGGCGGGGATTGACCTACGAGCAGTACTTC
v_call: TRBV5-5; j_call: TRBJ2-7; clone_size: few; d_call: NA; cdr3_aa: CASSSGINYEQYF; cdr3_nt: TGTGCCAGCAGCTCCGGGATAAACTACGAGCAGTACTTC
v_call: TRBV2; j_call: TRBJ2-7; clone_size: many; d_call: NA; cdr3_aa: CARSRDRNYEQYF; cdr3_nt: TGTGCCAGAAGCCGGGACCGAAATTACGAGCAGTACTTC
v_call: TRBV5-6; j_call: TRBJ1-2; clone_size: NA; d_call: NA; cdr3_aa: CASSSAGSGYTF; cdr3_nt: TGTGCCAGCAGTTCAGCAGGGTCCGGCTACACCTTC
v_call: TRBV12-3/TRBV12-4; j_call: TRBJ2-7; clone_size: many; d_call: TRBD2; cdr3_aa: CASSDSGTSDEQYF; cdr3_nt: TGTGCCAGCAGTGACTCCGGGACTAGCGACGAGCAGTACTTC
v_call: TRBV6-2/TRBV6-3; j_call: TRBJ2-7; clone_size: NA; d_call: TRBD2; cdr3_aa: CASSEALAGYEQYF; cdr3_nt: TGTGCCAGCAGTGAGGCACTAGCGGGCTACGAGCAGTACTTC
v_call: TRBV10-1; j_call: TRBJ1-2; clone_size: few; d_call: NA; cdr3_aa: CASSESKGSVGYGYTF; cdr3_nt: TGCGCCAGCAGTGAGTCGAAAGGGTCGGTCGGATATGGCTACACCTTC
v_call: TRBV5-5; j_call: TRBJ1-6; clone_size: few; d_call: NA; cdr3_aa: CASSLRGAQNSPLHF; cdr3_nt: TGTGCCAGCAGCTTAAGGGGGGCGCAAAATTCACCCCTCCACTTT
v_call: TRBV5-1; j_call: TRBJ1-1; clone_size: NA; d_call: TRBD1; cdr3_aa: CASSWGDRASTEAFF; cdr3_nt: TGCGCCAGCAGCTGGGGGGACAGGGCGAGCACTGAAGCTTTCTTT
v_call: TRBV6-1; j_call: TRBJ2-7; clone_size: many; d_call: NA; cdr3_aa: CASSEAPGLGEQYF; cdr3_nt: TGTGCCAGCAGTGAAGCCCCGGGGTTAGGCGAGCAGTACTTC
v_call: TRBV28; j_call: TRBJ2-6; clone_size: many; d_call: TRBD1; cdr3_aa: CASSTTGVGANVLTF; cdr3_nt: TGTGCCAGCAGCACGACAGGGGTTGGGGCCAACGTCCTGACTTTC
v_call: TRBV2; j_call: TRBJ2-6; clone_size: many; d_call: TRBD2; cdr3_aa: CASSDSGKGANVLTF; cdr3_nt: TGTGCCAGCAGTGATAGCGGGAAAGGGGCCAACGTCCTGACTTTC
v_call: TRBV7-9; j_call: TRBJ2-5; clone_size: once; d_call: TRBD2; cdr3_aa: CASSSKAGSQWETQYF; cdr3_nt: TGTGCCAGCAGCTCAAAAGCGGGAAGCCAGTGGGAGACCCAGTACTTC
v_call: TRBV7-9; j_call: TRBJ2-7; clone_size: many; d_call: NA; cdr3_aa: CASSLAPSSENEQYF; cdr3_nt: TGTGCCAGCAGCTTAGCCCCGTCATCCGAGAACGAGCAGTACTTC
v_call: TRBV7-9; j_call: TRBJ1-1; clone_size: NA; d_call: NA; cdr3_aa: CASSPRSGMNTEAFF; cdr3_nt: TGTGCCAGCAGCCCCCGTTCCGGCATGAACACTGAAGCTTTCTTT
v_call: TRBV18; j_call: TRBJ2-5; clone_size: NA; d_call: NA; cdr3_aa: CASSPPEREETQYF; cdr3_nt: TGTGCCAGCTCACCACCCGAGAGGGAAGAGACCCAGTACTTC
v_call: TRBV28; j_call: TRBJ2-7; clone_size: many; d_call: TRBD2; cdr3_aa: CASRASGRTYEQYF; cdr3_nt: TGTGCCAGCAGAGCTAGCGGGAGAACCTACGAGCAGTACTTC
v_call: TRBV2; j_call: TRBJ1-1; clone_size: many; d_call: NA; cdr3_aa: CASANFRRLNTEAFF; cdr3_nt: TGTGCCAGCGCGAACTTTAGGCGATTGAACACTGAAGCTTTCTTT
v_call: TRBV9; j_call: TRBJ1-1; clone_size: many; d_call: NA; cdr3_aa: CASREEANTEAFF; cdr3_nt: TGTGCCAGCAGGGAAGAAGCGAACACTGAAGCTTTCTTT
v_call: TRBV28; j_call: TRBJ2-4; clone_size: few; d_call: TRBD1; cdr3_aa: CASSSPGQGQNIQYF; cdr3_nt: TGTGCCAGCAGTTCCCCGGGACAGGGACAAAACATTCAGTACTTC